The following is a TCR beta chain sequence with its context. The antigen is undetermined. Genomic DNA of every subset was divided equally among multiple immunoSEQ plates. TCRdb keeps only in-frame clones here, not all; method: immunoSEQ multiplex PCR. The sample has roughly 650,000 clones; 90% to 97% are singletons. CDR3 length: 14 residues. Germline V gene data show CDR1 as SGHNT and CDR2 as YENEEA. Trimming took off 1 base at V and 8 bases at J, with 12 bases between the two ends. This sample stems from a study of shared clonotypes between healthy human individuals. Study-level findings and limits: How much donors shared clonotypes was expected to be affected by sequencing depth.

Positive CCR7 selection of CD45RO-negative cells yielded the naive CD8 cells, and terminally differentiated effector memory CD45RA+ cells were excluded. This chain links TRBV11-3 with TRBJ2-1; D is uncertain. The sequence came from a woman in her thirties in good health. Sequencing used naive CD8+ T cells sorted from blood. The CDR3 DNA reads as TGTGCCAGCAGCTTAGGCCGTTGGGGTCATGAGCAGTTCTTC. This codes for CASSLGRWGHEQFF.